The sequence of this T cell receptor (beta chain) was determined in a study of cytomegalovirus exposure and HLA in healthy donors. Study-level results: TCR beta chain V- and J-gene trimming was linked, in a later analysis, to a missense variant in DCLRE1C.

Amplification used 60 Vbeta primers and 13 Jbeta primers. The method was immunoSEQ multiplex PCR; TCRdb's version includes in-frame clones alone and lacks a portion of them. The sample consists of 80,000 to 100,000 clones, 80% to 90% of them appearing once. Regarding this clone: Its antigen is unknown.

Germline lookup yields CDR1 SGHRS and CDR2 YFSETQ. Trimming left V 0 bases short and J 5 bases short, with 15 bases between. This CDR3 has 16 residues. The chain combines TRBV5-1 with TRBJ2-1, with D possibly matching TRBD1 (5 bases). The receptor was derived from a man aged 40-55 years in good health and CMV-seronegative. Specimen: PBMCs. The CDR3 region has the DNA TGCGCCAGCAGCTTGGGTGGGGCAGGATACCACAATGAGCAGTTCTTC. Protein sequence: CASSLGGAGYHNEQFF.